The sequence of this TCR beta chain was determined in a study of tumor-infiltrating lymphocytes in primary liver carcinoma. Study in general: Samples returned roughly 3.65 to 7.13 million productive TCRbeta reads, a yield that was similar across tissue types.

The CDR3 spans 15 residues. CDR1 and CDR2 (germline): SNHLY, FYNNEI. Regarding this clonotype: A junction boundary mismatches the germline segment, possibly from a read error.

Blood RNA originated from unsorted whole blood, with germline DNA additionally extracted. Those patients suffered from chronic HBV infection and were treatment-naive. A primer matching the constant region was used to make TCR beta cDNA from approximately 0.45 ug of total RNA. Nested multiplex PCR, run for three rounds with slightly modified ARM-PCR, yielded TCR beta libraries. TRBV1-TRBV30 forward primers paired with a C-beta reverse primer were used in the first two PCR rounds, which ran roughly 9 cycles each. TCRdb re-called the multiplex PCR reads with MiXCR, one entry per CDR3 protein. The table records about 320,000 distinct CDR3 sequences, more than 55% of them present only once.

This receptor was obtained from a man aged 35 to 55 with primary liver carcinoma and hepatitis B virus infection. J is TRBJ2-5 and V is TRBV2, with a weak D call TRBD2 (7 bases). The specimen was peripheral blood. In nucleotides, the CDR3 is TGTGTCAGCAGTGAAGTGGGGGGGGCTTTTGGGGACCAGTGCTTC. This translates into CVSSEVGGAFGDQCF.